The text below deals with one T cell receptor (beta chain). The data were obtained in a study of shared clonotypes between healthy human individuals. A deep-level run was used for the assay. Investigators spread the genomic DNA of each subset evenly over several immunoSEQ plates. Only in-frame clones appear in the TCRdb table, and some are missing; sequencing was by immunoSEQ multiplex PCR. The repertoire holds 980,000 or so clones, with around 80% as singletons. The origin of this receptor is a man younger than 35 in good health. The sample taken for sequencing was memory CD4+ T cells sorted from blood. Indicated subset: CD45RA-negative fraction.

The CDR3 DNA reads TGTGCCAGCTCAGGCGGGGGCAGGACCGATGGCTACACCTTC. Translation: CASSGGGRTDGYTF. The chain is built from TRBV6-5 and TRBJ1-2; the D gene is possibly TRBD1 (6 bases). V was trimmed by 8 bases and J by 6 bases, leaving 19 bases between them. CDR3 length equals 14 residues. From germline, CDR1 is MNHEY and CDR2 SVGAGI.